The rows below give T cell receptor beta chains drawn from one sample of a study of OX40 agonist ivuxolimab in advanced cancers. Sequencing was performed with immunoSEQ multiplex PCR; in TCRdb, only in-frame clones are kept and a portion is missing. The table records 25,000 to 35,000 clones, approximately 90% of them present only once. This sample comprised CD4+ or CD8+ T cells sorted from blood, obtained in a trial of the OX40 agonist ivuxolimab. These receptors all stem from an adult with an advanced solid tumor such as melanoma, head and neck, liver or kidney cancer. CDR3s leave out the opening cysteine and the closing phenylalanine or tryptophan. The D gene is left open where the match is weak. Expanded clones get a size class; other rows say once, few or many, or leave the size out.

TRBJ1-1,.,.,TRBV7-2,ASSSPDITEAF
TRBJ1-6,.,.,TRBV19,ASSAVSSPLH
TRBJ1-2,.,.,TRBV6-1,ASSGTGTTTNYGYT
TRBJ1-5,TRBD1,.,TRBV27,ASSWTGDNQPQH
TRBJ2-3,.,once,TRBV11-2,ASSLEGEADTQY
TRBJ2-1,.,.,TRBV19,ASSIAKYNEQF
TRBJ2-7,TRBD1,few,TRBV27,ASSRQGSYEQY
TRBJ2-7,.,.,TRBV30,AWSEQSYEQY
TRBJ2-7,TRBD2,few,TRBV4-1,ASSQEVGTSYAQY
TRBJ1-2,.,.,TRBV6-1,ASSDFAPYGYT
TRBJ2-7,TRBD1,once,TRBV5-6,ASSQHYRGPSYEQY
TRBJ1-5,TRBD1,.,TRBV18,ASNRGGDQPQH
TRBJ1-1,TRBD1,.,TRBV6-1,ASSDRRRGPDTEAF
TRBJ2-7,.,.,TRBV2,ATKDSSYEQY
TRBJ2-2,.,.,TRBV6-5,ASSLQGGELF
TRBJ1-5,.,.,TRBV7-2,ASSWSNSNQPQH
TRBJ1-1,.,.,TRBV28,ASSFGLAFSLTPEAF
TRBJ2-1,TRBD1,.,TRBV6-5,ASRGTGGYNEQF
TRBJ2-7,.,.,TRBV11-2,ASSLGAGYEQY
TRBJ2-7,.,.,TRBV5-4,ASSSEPDEQY
TRBJ1-1,.,once,TRBV10-3,AISESLFTEAF
TRBJ1-2,.,few,TRBV19,ASSILFGILGYT
TRBJ2-2,.,.,TRBV13,ASSLGLRYNTGELF
TRBJ2-6,TRBD1,.,TRBV4-1,ASSQYGQGIGGANVLT
TRBJ2-1,.,.,TRBV7-9,ASSYSVGYNEQF
TRBJ2-1,.,.,TRBV19,ASSIEGALNEQF
TRBJ1-3,.,.,TRBV6-5,ASTWDNGNTIY
TRBJ2-1,.,.,TRBV9,ASSVAFYNEQF
TRBJ2-3,.,.,TRBV7-9,ASSLVTSPTDTQY
TRBJ2-5,TRBD1,.,TRBV7-9,ASSSSPGTGLQETQY